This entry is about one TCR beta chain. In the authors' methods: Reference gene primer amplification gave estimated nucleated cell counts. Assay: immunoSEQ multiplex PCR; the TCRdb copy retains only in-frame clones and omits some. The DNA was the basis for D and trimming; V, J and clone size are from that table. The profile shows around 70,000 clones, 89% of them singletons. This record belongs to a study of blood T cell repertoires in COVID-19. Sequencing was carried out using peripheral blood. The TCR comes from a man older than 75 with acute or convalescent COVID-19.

In DNA form, the CDR3 reads TGTGCCAGCAGCCAAGGACAGGGGGGGAACACTGAAGCTTTCTTT. This gives the protein CASSQGQGGNTEAFF. The gene calls are TRBV3-1 (or the pseudogene TRBV3-2) and TRBJ1-1; 9 bases map to TRBD1. The CDR3 totals 15 residues. The germline V gene has CDR1 LGHDT and CDR2 YNNKEL (reference sequence). With 1 base clipped from V and 1 base from J, the junction kept 1 base outside the gene matches.